This passage covers 5 T cell receptor beta chains from one sample sequenced in a study of Ad26.COV2.S vaccination and SARS-CoV-2 variants. TCRdb's copy holds only in-frame clones and misses some; the assay was immunoSEQ multiplex PCR. Among 440,000 or so clones listed, around 91% were seen once. As for treatment: roughly 18 received Ad26.COV2.S at low or high dose, single or two shots; a few received placebo; per-sample allocation not given. Samples analyzed were those drawn on day 63 after the first vaccine or placebo injection. The sequenced sample was peripheral blood, obtained in a trial of Ad26.COV2.S vaccine versus placebo. These receptors originate from a person aged 18-60 years who received the Ad26.COV2.S COVID-19 vaccine or a placebo.

The gene calls are TRBV7-9 and TRBJ1-1; D not certain. CDR3 length: 14 amino acids. The germline CDR1 and CDR2 sequences are SEHNR and FQNEAQ (reference sequence). V was clipped by 5 bases and J by 5 bases, with 15 bases between them. The CDR3 protein is CASSPAGWRTEAFF. CDR3 coding DNA: TGTGCCAGCAGCCCGGCGGGGTGGCGGACTGAAGCTTTCTTT.

This sequence joins TRBV27 and TRBJ1-1, with D possibly matching TRBD1 (6 bases). V was clipped by 6 bases and J by 4 bases, with 15 bases between them. The length of the CDR3 is 14 residues. The germline CDR1 and CDR2 sequences are MNHEY and SMNVEV (reference sequence). CDR3 amino acids: CASSPRGVGTEAFF. The CDR3 nucleotides read TGTGCCAGCAGCCCTAGGGGGGTGGGCACTGAAGCTTTCTTT.

The chain combines TRBV6-5 with TRBJ2-5, with 9 bases identical to TRBD2. The length of the CDR3 is 15 residues. Germline V gene lookup returns CDR1 MNHEY and CDR2 SVGAGI. V lost 7 bases and J lost 4; bases outside the gene matches: 10. The CDR3 is CASTRTSAGRETQYF. Here the CDR3 DNA reads TGTGCCAGCACAAGGACTAGCGCGGGGAGAGAGACCCAGTACTTC.

This clone has only one observation. The rearrangement uses TRBV29-1 and TRBJ2-5, with 7 bases matching TRBD2. The CDR3 runs 12 residues. V lost 7 bases and J lost 5; bases outside the gene matches: 7. The V gene's germline CDR1 is SQVTM and CDR2 ANQGSEA. CDR3: CSAAWGGETQYF. Written as DNA, the CDR3 is TGCAGCGCCGCCTGGGGGGGGGAGACCCAGTACTTC. The full variable domain, with the rest looked up from reference TRBV29-1 and TRBJ2-5, is SAVISQKPSRDICQRGTSLTIQCQVDSQVTMMFWYRQQPGQSLTLIATANQGSEATYESGFVIDKFPISRPNLTFSTLTVSNMSPEDSSIYLCSAAWGGETQYFGPGTRLLVL.

The chain combines TRBV5-4 with TRBJ2-1; D gene uncertain. The germline gives CDR1 SGHNT, CDR2 YYREEE (reference sequence). V was clipped by 0 bases and J by 2 bases, with 9 bases between them. The CDR3 covers 15 residues. The CDR3 region is CASSLGPGTYNEQFF. The CDR3 nucleotides are TGTGCCAGCAGCTTGGGTCCGGGTACCTACAATGAGCAGTTCTTC.